These T cell receptor beta chains were read from a single sample in a study of CXCR3-negative and CXCR3-positive naive CD8 T cells. After re-calling the 5' RACE reads, TCRdb lists one entry per CDR3 protein, DNA absent. The table lists approximately 48,000 distinct CDR3 sequences, with approximately 0.52% in the top ten. The sequenced sample consisted of naive CXCR3+ CD8+ T cells from blood. The receptors here all came from a human donor in good health. Some clones in this sample may be carry-over from other donors' samples. The CDR3 runs from the conserved cysteine through the conserved F or W. Clone size appears in some rows only: once, few, many, or a class for an expanded clone.

>TRBV7-2|TRBJ2-3|medium-sized
CASSPWTGYTDTQYF
>TRBV9|TRBJ2-7|NA
CASSVGQAPKSEQYF
>TRBV6-5|TRBJ1-2|NA
CASSTGTGYGYTF
>TRBV7-3|TRBJ2-1|NA
CASSPLAGSSYNEQFF
>TRBV7-3|TRBJ2-1|NA
CASSFFSSGINNEQFF
>TRBV29-1|TRBJ1-2|NA
CSVDSQATGSGYTF
>TRBV20-1|TRBJ2-4|medium-sized
CSASLGQGKNIQYF
>TRBV2|TRBJ1-3|NA
CARLLRGSGNTIYF
>TRBV7-9|TRBJ2-7|NA
CASSPSGTNEQYF
>TRBV9|TRBJ1-5|NA
CASSTQGGQPQHF
>TRBV15|TRBJ1-6|NA
CATSRESADSPLHF
>TRBV28|TRBJ2-1|NA
CASSPTPGANNEQFF
>TRBV4-3|TRBJ2-7|NA
CASSQDWRDSYEQYF
>TRBV6-4|TRBJ2-1|NA
CASSDSSGGSPNEQFF
>TRBV7-2|TRBJ2-1|NA
CASSPDRGQDEQFF
>TRBV11-2|TRBJ2-1|NA
CASSLVAFLYNEQFF
>TRBV6-5|TRBJ1-1|NA
CASSYGGNTEAFF
>TRBV7-9|TRBJ2-1|NA
CASWANGGQFF
>TRBV29-1|TRBJ2-2|NA
CSARGPTGELFF
>TRBV4-3|TRBJ2-3|NA
CASSQDRSGGPTDTQYF
>TRBV29-1|TRBJ2-1|NA
CSAFPAGGGNEQFF
>TRBV27|TRBJ1-1|NA
CASNKIDSPTEAFF
>TRBV4-3|TRBJ2-7|NA
CASSQDETVRYEQYF
>TRBV5-5|TRBJ2-7|NA
CASSLVTSNLYEQYF
>TRBV12-3/TRBV12-4|TRBJ2-5|NA
CASSPSHRTEETQYF
>TRBV9|TRBJ2-3|NA
CASSGDKDTDTQYF
>TRBV28|TRBJ1-1|NA
CASSFVGNTEAFF
>TRBV7-7|TRBJ2-5|NA
CASSLLGGAIRETQYF
>TRBV5-4|TRBJ2-7|NA
CASSLRGSNYEQYF
>TRBV7-9|TRBJ2-7|NA
CASSLPRTGESYEQYF
>TRBV20-1|TRBJ2-7|NA
CSARVGSSYEQYF
>TRBV2|TRBJ2-7|NA
CASRSSGAAYEQYF
>TRBV6-5|TRBJ2-1|NA
CASSFLAGSAYNEQFF
>TRBV6-1|TRBJ2-2|NA
CASSVASGTATGELFF
>TRBV7-6|TRBJ2-1|NA
CASSDRDFSYNEQFF
>TRBV9|TRBJ2-2|NA
CASSASLGPAGRRNDGELFF
>TRBV29-1|TRBJ2-7|NA
CSGRTGDRNPYEQYF
>TRBV5-6|TRBJ2-7|NA
CASSFGTGLDEQYF
>TRBV10-1|TRBJ1-2|NA
CASSARGPANYGYTF
>TRBV7-9|TRBJ2-7|NA
CASSPRSIEQYF
>TRBV6-2/TRBV6-3|TRBJ2-7|NA
CASSYSPEDSPYEQYF
>TRBV4-3|TRBJ2-7|NA
CASSQNSPRTGGYEQYF
>TRBV6-5|TRBJ1-3|NA
CASSYSIAGPGNTIYF
>TRBV19|TRBJ1-5|NA
CASLMGGTNQPQHF
>TRBV7-6|TRBJ2-7|NA
CASSPGSYQGEQYF
>TRBV5-1|TRBJ2-3|NA
CASTQNRLSGDSDTQYF
>TRBV29-1|TRBJ2-3|NA
CSVASTNTQYF
>TRBV25-1|TRBJ1-6|NA
CASSDKDRIRDSPLHF
>TRBV9|TRBJ2-5|NA
CASSASWTVYQETQYF
>TRBV6-2/TRBV6-3|TRBJ2-5|NA
CASSYNPSEGRVTQYF
>TRBV7-9|TRBJ2-7|NA
CASSLSTALYEQYF